This is a list of T cell receptor beta chains from one sample in a study of beta chain features in type 1 diabetes. Some clones are missing from TCRdb's copy, which holds only in-frame ones; the method was immunoSEQ multiplex PCR. The top ten clones hold roughly 2% of a sample with over 40,000 clones, roughly 56% of them seen once. The sequencing input was Tregs from blood. The receptors originated from a woman under 30 in good health. Each CDR3 is given with its conserved first and last residue. Each record gives: clone size, V gene, D gene, J gene, CDR3 DNA, CDR3 protein. A D gene is named only where the DNA matches it firmly. Expanded clones get a size class; other rows say once, few or many, or leave the size out.

-	TRBV29-1	-	TRBJ2-7	TGCAGCGTTGAGGGGGGTATAAGCGTCTACGAGCAGTACTTC	CSVEGGISVYEQYF
-	TRBV11-3	-	TRBJ1-1	TGTGCCAGCAGCTTAGGGGCAGCTTCCACTGAAGCTTTCTTT	CASSLGAASTEAFF
-	TRBV7-3	TRBD1	TRBJ2-2	TGTGCCTCCTCGGACAGGGGTGGACGGACCGGGGAGCTGTTTTTT	CASSDRGGRTGELFF
-	TRBV6-5	-	TRBJ2-1	TGTGCCAGCAGTAGGGGATCGGTCAGCACCAATGAGCAGTTCTTC	CASSRGSVSTNEQFF
few	TRBV6-6	TRBD1	TRBJ2-7	TGTGCCAGCAGACGGGACAGCTACGAGCAGTACTTC	CASRRDSYEQYF
-	TRBV7-2	TRBD1	TRBJ2-3	TGTGCCAGCAGCTCTCAACAGGGGTCTACGCAGTATTTT	CASSSQQGSTQYF
few	TRBV18	-	TRBJ2-1	TGTGCCAGCTCACCAATGAGCTCCTACAATGAGCAGTTCTTC	CASSPMSSYNEQFF
-	TRBV7-2	TRBD1	TRBJ1-1	TGTGCCAGCAGCAAGGACAGGGTGAACACTGAAGCTTTCTTT	CASSKDRVNTEAFF
-	TRBV28	TRBD1	TRBJ1-5	TGTGCCAGCAGACAGGGACAGGGGTTGAATCAGCCCCAGCATTTT	CASRQGQGLNQPQHF
-	TRBV6-5	-	TRBJ2-3	TGTGCCAGCAGTTACGGTCGACAGCTCACAGATACGCAGTATTTT	CASSYGRQLTDTQYF
few	TRBV5-1	TRBD2	TRBJ2-7	TGCGCCAGCAGCCCTGGCGGGAGGGCCTACGAGCAGTACTTC	CASSPGGRAYEQYF
-	TRBV6-5	TRBD1	TRBJ2-7	TGTGCCAGCAGGGGACAGGGACGGGCCTCCTACGAGCAGTACTTC	CASRGQGRASYEQYF
few	TRBV4-2	TRBD2	TRBJ2-3	TGTGCCAGCAGCCAAGATCGGCGACTAGCGGGAAGCACAGATACGCAGTATTTT	CASSQDRRLAGSTDTQYF
few	TRBV28	-	TRBJ1-5	TGTGCCAGCAGCCCTGACAGAACAAATCAGCCCCAGCATTTT	CASSPDRTNQPQHF
few	TRBV5-5	TRBD1	TRBJ1-4	TGTGCCAGCAGCTTGCAGGGACAGAATGAAAAACTGTTTTTT	CASSLQGQNEKLFF
-	TRBV7-8	TRBD1	TRBJ2-1	TGTGCCAGCAGCCCCCTGAGAGGGACAGGGGGGGAGTATGAGCAGTTCTTC	CASSPLRGTGGEYEQFF
few	TRBV19	TRBD2	TRBJ2-1	TGTGCCAGTAGTATAGTACCGTCGGCTAGCGGGGACTACAATGAGCAGTTCTTC	CASSIVPSASGDYNEQFF
-	TRBV4-2	TRBD2	TRBJ2-5	TGTGCCAGCAGCCAACAGTTGGAGATAGCGGGAGGGCCCGTCGGGGAGACCCAGTACTTC	CASSQQLEIAGGPVGETQYF
once	TRBV30	TRBD2	TRBJ2-5	TGTGCCTGGAGATCTCCGGGACTAGCGCGACAAGAGACCCAGTACTTC	CAWRSPGLARQETQYF
-	TRBV7-2	-	TRBJ1-2	TGTGCCAGCAGCTTAGGCGGAAGGGCAGGGCTCTATGGCTACACCTTC	CASSLGGRAGLYGYTF
-	TRBV27	TRBD2	TRBJ2-3	TGTGCCAGCAGTTTAACCTCAGCGGGAGAGTTCGCAGATACGCAGTATTTT	CASSLTSAGEFADTQYF
-	TRBV27	TRBD1	TRBJ2-7	TGTGCCAGCAGTTTCTCGGGACAGCCGTACTACGAGCAGTACTTC	CASSFSGQPYYEQYF
few	TRBV28	-	TRBJ2-2	TGTGCCAGCAGTGCCCAGGGGTGGAACACCGGGGAGCTGTTTTTT	CASSAQGWNTGELFF
-	TRBV15	TRBD2	TRBJ2-1	TGTGCCACCAGCAGCCCGGGACTAGCAATCAATGAGCAGTTCTTC	CATSSPGLAINEQFF
-	TRBV19	-	TRBJ1-5	TGTGCCAGTAGTATAGGGAAGGGGCTCAACCATCAGCCCCAGCATTTT	CASSIGKGLNHQPQHF
few	TRBV7-9	TRBD1	TRBJ2-5	TGTGCCAGCAGCTTGGACAGGGGAACCGAGACCCAGTACTTC	CASSLDRGTETQYF
-	TRBV28	-	TRBJ2-7	TGTGCCAGCAGTCCACAGCGGGCCTACTACGAGCAGTACTTC	CASSPQRAYYEQYF
-	TRBV6-1	-	TRBJ1-2	TGTGCCAGCAGTGGGGGGACAAGTGGCTACACCTTC	CASSGGTSGYTF
-	TRBV7-2	TRBD2	TRBJ2-1	TGTGCCAGCAGCTCGCGGACTAGCGGGGGGGGTAGGGAGCAGTTCTTC	CASSSRTSGGGREQFF
-	TRBV6-1	TRBD2	TRBJ2-4	TGTGCCAGCAGTGCTAGCGGGAGTTGGAACATTCAGTACTTC	CASSASGSWNIQYF
once	TRBV18	TRBD1	TRBJ2-1	TGTGCCAGCTCACCACGGACAGGGGGCGGCAATGAGCAGTTCTTC	CASSPRTGGGNEQFF
-	TRBV18	-	TRBJ1-4	TGTGCCAGCTCACCTCGCGGACGACCCCGGGGAAGGGGAGGTGAAAAACTGTTTTTT	CASSPRGRPRGRGGEKLFF
-	TRBV10-3	-	TRBJ1-1	TGTGCCATCAGTGGCAGTGTGAACACTGAAGCTTTCTTT	CAISGSVNTEAFF
-	TRBV7-8	TRBD2	TRBJ2-1	TGTGCCAGCACCGTGGGACTAGTGAATGAGCAGTTCTTC	CASTVGLVNEQFF
-	TRBV5-4	TRBD2	TRBJ2-3	TGTGCCAGCAGCCCTCGGGACTACACAGATACGCAGTATTTT	CASSPRDYTDTQYF
-	TRBV6-5	-	TRBJ2-5	TGTGCCAGCAGTAGGGCCAGGGGTGAGACCCAGTACTTC	CASSRARGETQYF
few	TRBV6-1	TRBD1	TRBJ1-2	TGTGCCAGCAGTGCTCAGGGGGCCCGTAGTGGCTACACCTTC	CASSAQGARSGYTF
-	TRBV14	-	TRBJ2-5	TGTGCCAGCAGCCACGCGGGGCAACAAGAGACCCAGTACTTC	CASSHAGQQETQYF
-	TRBV7-9	-	TRBJ2-1	TGTGCTGTTGACCGAAACCTAGTTAATGAGCAGTTCTTC	CAVDRNLVNEQFF
-	TRBV29-1	TRBD2	TRBJ2-1	TGCAGCGTGAGCGGGGGATTGGGGGGTGAGCAGTTCTTC	CSVSGGLGGEQFF
-	TRBV15	-	TRBJ1-2	TGTGCCACCAGCAGAGATGCGGTGTACTATGGCTACACCTTC	CATSRDAVYYGYTF
-	TRBV5-1	-	TRBJ2-6	TGCGCCAGCAGTGGGCGGGGTCCTGGGGCCAACGTCCTGACTTTC	CASSGRGPGANVLTF
-	TRBV30	-	TRBJ1-3	TGTGCCTGGAGTAGCCGAAACACCATATATTTT	CAWSSRNTIYF
-	TRBV27	TRBD1	TRBJ2-7	TGTGCCAGCAGTTTTCTGGACAGGGGTATCGACGAGCAGTACTTC	CASSFLDRGIDEQYF
few	TRBV7-2	-	TRBJ2-1	TGTGCCAGCAGCTTAGGAAACCCCGGCTACAATGAGCAGTTCTTC	CASSLGNPGYNEQFF
few	TRBV7-2	-	TRBJ2-5	TGTGCCAGCAGCTTGCGACTAGTAGGGAAAGAGACCCAGTACTTC	CASSLRLVGKETQYF
few	TRBV7-2	TRBD1	TRBJ2-7	TGTGCCAGCAGCCCCCCGGGGCGGGGACAGGAGTCCTACGAGCAGTACTTC	CASSPPGRGQESYEQYF
-	TRBV5-1	TRBD2	TRBJ2-1	TGCGCCAGCAGCCCGAGCGGGAGGGCCCCTGAGCAGTTCTTC	CASSPSGRAPEQFF
-	TRBV7-2	-	TRBJ2-2	TGTGCCAGCAGCCGTATTCCCGGGGAGCTGTTTTTT	CASSRIPGELFF